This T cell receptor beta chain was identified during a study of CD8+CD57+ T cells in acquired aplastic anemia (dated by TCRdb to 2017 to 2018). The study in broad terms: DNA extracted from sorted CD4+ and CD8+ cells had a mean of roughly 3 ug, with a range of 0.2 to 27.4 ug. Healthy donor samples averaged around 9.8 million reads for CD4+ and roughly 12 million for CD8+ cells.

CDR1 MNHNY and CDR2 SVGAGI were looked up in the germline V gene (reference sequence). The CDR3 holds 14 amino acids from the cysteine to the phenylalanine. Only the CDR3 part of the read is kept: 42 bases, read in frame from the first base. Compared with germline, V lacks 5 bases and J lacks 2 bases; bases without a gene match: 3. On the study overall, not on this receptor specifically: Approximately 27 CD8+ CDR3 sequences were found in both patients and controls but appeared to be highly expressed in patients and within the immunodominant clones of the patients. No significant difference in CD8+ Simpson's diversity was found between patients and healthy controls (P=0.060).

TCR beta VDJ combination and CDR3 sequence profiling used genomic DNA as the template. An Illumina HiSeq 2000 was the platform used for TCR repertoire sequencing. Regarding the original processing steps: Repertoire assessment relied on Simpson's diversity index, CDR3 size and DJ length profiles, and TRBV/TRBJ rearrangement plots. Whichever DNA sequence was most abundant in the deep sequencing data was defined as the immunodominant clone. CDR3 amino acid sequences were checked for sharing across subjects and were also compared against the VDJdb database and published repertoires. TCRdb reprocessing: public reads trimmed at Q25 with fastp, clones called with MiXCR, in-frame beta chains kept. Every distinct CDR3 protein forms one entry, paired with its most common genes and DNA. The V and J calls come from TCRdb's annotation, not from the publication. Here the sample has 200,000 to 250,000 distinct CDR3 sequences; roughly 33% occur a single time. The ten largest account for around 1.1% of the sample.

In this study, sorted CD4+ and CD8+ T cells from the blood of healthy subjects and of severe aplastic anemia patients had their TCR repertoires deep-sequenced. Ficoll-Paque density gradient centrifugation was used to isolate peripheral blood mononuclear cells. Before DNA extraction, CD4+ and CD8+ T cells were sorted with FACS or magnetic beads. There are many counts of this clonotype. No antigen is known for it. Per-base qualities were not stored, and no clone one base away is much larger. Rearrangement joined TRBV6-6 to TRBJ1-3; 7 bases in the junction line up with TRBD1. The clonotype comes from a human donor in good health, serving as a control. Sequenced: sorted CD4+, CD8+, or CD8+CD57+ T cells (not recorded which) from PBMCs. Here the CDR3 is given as CASSPGQAGNTIYF. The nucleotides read TGTGCCAGCAGTCCCGGACAGGCTGGAAACACCATATATTTT.